The 27 T cell receptor beta chains below come from one sample, sequenced in a study of breast tumors, draining lymph nodes, adjacent tissues. Each CDR3 protein gets one entry after TCRdb re-called the multiplex PCR reads with MiXCR. The data show fewer than 300,000 distinct CDR3 sequences, less than 40% seen once. Breast cancer patients provided tissue from their axillary draining lymph nodes. The sequencing input was axillary lymph node tissue. These receptors were obtained from a female donor with breast cancer. Some clones in this sample may be carry-over from other donors' samples.

V and J are TRBV29-1 and TRBJ1-3, with D possibly matching TRBD1 (6 bases). Per the germline V gene, CDR1 is SQVTM and CDR2 is ANQGSEA. The V and J ends lost 8 bases and 0 bases respectively, with 14 bases between them. The CDR3 totals 14 residues. The CDR3 DNA reads TGCAGCTTAGACCGAGGGGGCTCTGGAAACACCATATATTTT. It is translated as CSLDRGGSGNTIYF.

This clonotype was observed many times. The rearrangement links TRBV20-1 to TRBJ2-1; 9 nucleotides match TRBD2. Germline CDR1 reads DFQATT; CDR2 reads SNEGSKA (reference sequence). The CDR3 is 15 amino acids. V lost 1 base and J lost 8; bases outside the gene matches: 9. The DNA of the CDR3 is TGCAGTGCTAGAGTCGGTAGCGGGGGTTGGGATGAGCAGTTCTTC. It is translated as CSARVGSGGWDEQFF.

As regards this clonotype: The CDR3 does not close with the conserved phenylalanine or tryptophan, likely indicating a read error. This chain joins TRBV20-1 and TRBJ1-5; tentative D call: TRBD1 (6 bases). CDR3 length: 14 amino acids. V was cut by 2 bases and J by 1 base, with 9 bases left in between. Germline V gene data show CDR1 as DFQATT and CDR2 as SNEGSKA (reference sequence). CDR3 DNA: TGCAGTGCTAGACGGGGGGCGAGCAATCAGCCCCAGCATGGT. Protein: CSARRGASNQPQHG.

To note about this clonotype: This CDR3 fails to terminate in the conserved phenylalanine or tryptophan, so it likely reflects a read error. The chain has TRBV6-5 and TRBJ1-6, with TRBD1 as a possible D gene (5 bases). This CDR3 has 16 amino acids. Germline V gene sequence: CDR1 MNHEY, CDR2 SVGAGI. V was pared by 6 bases and J by 8 bases, with 20 bases between. CDR3 protein: CASRPRRGFGDSPLHL. In DNA form, the CDR3 reads TGTGCCAGCAGACCTCGAAGGGGATTCGGGGATTCACCCCTCCACCTT.

This clonotype has a count of ten or more. The chain joins TRBV4-1 to TRBJ2-7; D perhaps matches TRBD2 (6 bases). The CDR3 consists of 15 residues. Germline CDR1 is MGHRA and CDR2 is YSYEKL. V gave up 1 base and J gave up 0 bases, with 10 bases separating them. The CDR3 DNA follows: TGCGCCAGCAGCCAAGGACTAGTGAGCTCCTACGAGCAGTACTTC. Protein: CASSQGLVSSYEQYF.

V usage is TRBV24-1 and J usage is TRBJ2-3; no reliable D call. Germline loops: CDR1 KGHDR, CDR2 SFDVKD. V was shortened by 8 bases and J by 4 bases, with 18 bases between the two germline ends. The CDR3 has 15 amino acids. CDR3: CATNFRLQLPDTQYF. CDR3 sequence (DNA): TGTGCCACCAACTTTAGGCTCCAACTACCAGATACGCAGTATTTT.

Ten or more counts support this clonotype. This chain uses TRBV6-2 or TRBV6-3 with TRBJ1-6; D possibly corresponds to TRBD1 (5 bases). Trimming shortened V by 5 bases and J by 8 bases, and 13 bases separated the two germline ends. Germline V gives CDR1 MNHEY, CDR2 SVGEGT. This CDR3 has 14 residues. CDR3 nucleotide sequence: TGTGCCAGCAGTCGGGACGGACCACATTCACCCCTCCACTTT. Translated, it gives CASSRDGPHSPLHF.

This chain links TRBV4-1 with TRBJ1-5; 12 positions match TRBD1. The V gene end was trimmed by 1 base and the J gene end by 6 bases; junction bases not matched to a gene: 1. This CDR3 has 15 amino acids. Germline V gene data show CDR1 as MGHRA and CDR2 as YSYEKL. CDR3 region: CASSQVGQGAQPQHF. For the CDR3, the DNA is TGCGCCAGCAGCCAAGTGGGACAGGGGGCTCAGCCCCAGCATTTT.

Ten or more counts support this clonotype. The chain combines TRBV24-1 with TRBJ2-2, with TRBD1 matching 10 bases. V dropped 8 bases and J dropped 4; count of bases not matched to a gene: 3. In germline, CDR1 is KGHDR, CDR2 SFDVKD. The CDR3 runs 14 residues. The DNA of the CDR3 is TGTGCCACCAAGGGACAGGGGCCCACCGGGGAGCTGTTTTTT. Its translation is CATKGQGPTGELFF.

This clonotype came up many times. This sequence joins TRBV20-1 and TRBJ2-7; a possible D gene is TRBD2 (5 bases). Germline V gives CDR1 DFQATT, CDR2 SNEGSKA (reference sequence). CDR3 length: 14 amino acids. The V gene lost 4 bases and the J gene lost 6 bases, with 19 bases spanning the gap. This chain's CDR3 is CSAMASRGPSEQYF. DNA for the CDR3: TGCAGTGCTATGGCTAGTCGGGGTCCTTCCGAGCAGTACTTC.

This rearrangement joins TRBV20-1 to TRBJ2-5; 11 bases match TRBD2. The V and J ends lost 3 bases and 7 bases, in that order; junction bases with no gene match: 13. Per germline, CDR1 DFQATT and CDR2 SNEGSKA (reference sequence). The CDR3 is 16 residues long. CDR3 protein: CSASRLAGPKTGTQYF. In nucleotides, the CDR3 is TGCAGTGCTAGTAGACTAGCGGGACCAAAGACGGGGACCCAGTACTTC.

This clonotype has a count of ten or more. J is TRBJ2-3 and V is TRBV28; 8 positions match TRBD2. Germline V gene data show CDR1 as MDHEN and CDR2 as SYDVKM. The CDR3 loop spans 15 amino acids. V lost 5 bases to trimming and J lost 1 base; unmatched junction nucleotides: 5. CDR3 bases: TGTGCCAGCAGTCACAGCGGGAGTGGCACAGATACGCAGTATTTT. Translated, it gives CASSHSGSGTDTQYF.

This clonotype was seen at least ten times. The gene calls are TRBV7-6 and TRBJ2-2, with TRBD1 identical over 12 bases. V lost 5 bases, J lost 6 bases, and 4 bases stayed unmatched. This CDR3 region has 15 residues. Germline loops: CDR1 SGHVS, CDR2 FNYEAQ. This CDR3 is CASSQGQGAAGELFF. The CDR3 region has the DNA TGTGCCAGCAGCCAGGGACAGGGGGCCGCCGGGGAGCTGTTTTTT.

This clonotype was seen at least ten times. The chain combines TRBV3-1 with TRBJ2-5; a possible D gene is TRBD1 (6 bases). Germline CDR1 LGHDT, CDR2 YNNKEL (reference sequence). There are 16 residues in the CDR3. Deletions cut 2 bases from V and 5 bases from J, with 18 bases between. The CDR3: CASSQRVGTLGETQYF. The CDR3 nucleotides are TGTGCCAGCAGCCAACGGGTCGGGACACTCGGGGAGACCCAGTACTTC.

This clonotype was seen ten or more times. CDR3 nucleotides: TGTGCCAGCAGTTACGCACAGGGATTTTACGAGCAGTACTTC. Translating it yields CASSYAQGFYEQYF. The rearrangement joins TRBV6-5 to TRBJ2-7, with a weak D call TRBD1 (6 bases). Germline loops: CDR1 MNHEY, CDR2 SVGAGI. The V end was cut by 2 bases, the J end by 4 bases, with 12 bases between. The CDR3 sequence is 14 residues long.

Many counts were recorded for this clonotype. This sequence joins TRBV27 and TRBJ1-4, with 9 bases aligning to TRBD1. The trim removed 6 bases at V and 5 bases at J, leaving 7 bases unmatched. The CDR3 is made up of 15 amino acids. The germline V gene has CDR1 MNHEY and CDR2 SMNVEV (reference sequence). This chain's CDR3 is CASRGLGTGNEKLFF. CDR3 bases: TGTGCCAGCAGAGGCCTCGGGACAGGGAATGAAAAACTGTTTTTT.

A remark on this clonotype: The CDR3 end shows no conserved phenylalanine or tryptophan, and so a read error is likely. The V and J genes are TRBV7-9 and TRBJ2-1; D not resolved. V was pared by 5 bases and J by 11 bases, with 19 bases between. Germline V CDR1 and CDR2: SEHNR, FQNEAQ (reference sequence). The CDR3 is 14 residues long. The CDR3, as DNA: TGTGCCAGCAGCCCAGTAGGAGACGGGCGGCAGCAGTTCCTC. Translated: CASSPVGDGRQQFL.

This chain uses TRBV9 with TRBJ2-5; perhaps TRBD2 as D (7 bases). CDR1 and CDR2 from the germline V gene are SGDLS and YYNGEE. The CDR3 sequence is 14 residues long. The ends were cut back, 0 bases at V and 6 bases at J, with 12 bases in the middle. This CDR3 is CASSVEWGGKTQYF. CDR3 nucleotide sequence: TGTGCCAGCAGCGTAGAATGGGGGGGCAAGACCCAGTACTTC.

The table lists this clonotype with many counts. The chain couples TRBV30 to TRBJ1-2; unclear D gene. With 2 bases removed from V and 5 bases from J, the gap between germline ends came to 12 bases. Per germline, CDR1 GTSNPN and CDR2 SVGIG (reference sequence). The CDR3 is 13 amino acids. The CDR3 DNA is TGTGCCTGGAGTTCTGGCAGTCGATATGGCTACACCTTC. Residues: CAWSSGSRYGYTF. The entire variable domain, with the rest obtained from reference TRBV30 and TRBJ1-2, is as follows: SQTIHQWPATLVQPVGSPLSLECTVEGTSNPNLYWYRQAAGRGLQLLFYSVGIGQISSEVPQNLSASRPQDRQFILSSKKLLLSDSGFYLCAWSSGSRYGYTFGSGTRLTVV.

This clonotype was counted at least ten times. The V and J genes are TRBV12-3 or TRBV12-4 and TRBJ2-3; either TRBD1 or TRBD2 may supply D (7 bases each). Trimming shortened V by 6 bases and J by 6 bases, and 25 bases separated the two germline ends. There are 17 residues in the CDR3. The CDR3, as DNA: TGTGCCAGCAGCCGGCGACAGGGAGGCGGGAGCGGGGATACGCAGTATTTT. Translation: CASSRRQGGGSGDTQYF.

This clonotype was seen only a few times. A read error may explain this, as a much larger clone is one base away. The chain joins TRBV9 to TRBJ2-7; 10 bases align to TRBD2. The length of the CDR3 is 15 residues. CDR1 and CDR2 from the germline V gene are SGDLS and YYNGEE. The CDR3 protein is CASSVASGRPYEPYF. CDR3 DNA: TGTGCCAGCAGCGTAGCTAGCGGGAGACCCTACGAGCCGTACTTC.

Comment on this clonotype: One junction end disagrees with the germline gene, perhaps due to a read error. The J gene is TRBJ2-5, the V gene TRBV7-9, with TRBD1 identical over 11 bases. CDR1 is SEHNR and CDR2 is FQNEAQ in the germline V gene (reference sequence). The CDR3 runs 15 residues. For the CDR3, the DNA is TGTGCCAGCAGCTTTGGGACAGGGGGGAGGGAGACCCAGCACTTC. It translates to CASSFGTGGRETQHF.

A note on this clonotype: Likely a read error: the CDR3 ends without its conserved phenylalanine or tryptophan. The CDR3 protein is CASSSGTSTEAFS. CDR3 nucleotides: TGTGCCAGCAGTTCAGGGACGAGCACTGAAGCTTTCTCT. The J gene is TRBJ1-1, the V gene TRBV9; D is possibly TRBD1 (5 bases). The germline V and J ends were trimmed by 5 bases and 4 bases, with 12 bases remaining between them. Germline V lookup: CDR1 SGDLS, CDR2 YYNGEE. The CDR3 length is 13 residues.

The chain carries TRBV7-6 and TRBJ1-2; 9 nucleotides align to TRBD1. Trimming at V came to 5 bases and at J to 8 bases, leaving 9 bases not matched to a gene. The CDR3 extends over 14 amino acids. CDR1 and CDR2 from the germline V gene are SGHVS and FNYEAQ. Written as DNA, the CDR3 is TGTGCCAGCAGCCGGGACAGGGCCTTTCGAGGCTACACCTTC. Protein product: CASSRDRAFRGYTF.

The chain has TRBV28 and TRBJ1-1, with D possibly being TRBD1 (5 bases). There are 13 residues in the CDR3. With 10 bases removed from V and 0 bases from J, the gap between germline ends came to 12 bases. Per germline, CDR1 MDHEN and CDR2 SYDVKM. CDR3 sequence reads: CATGGTMNTEAFF. The CDR3 coding sequence is TGTGCCACTGGGGGGACGATGAACACTGAAGCTTTCTTT.

This clonotype was observed a handful of times. This may arise from a read error, as a much more abundant clone is one base away. V usage is TRBV5-6 and J usage is TRBJ2-5; D is unresolved. Trimming cost V 0 bases and J 7 bases, with 7 bases left between them. Germline V gene lookup returns CDR1 SGHDT and CDR2 YYEEEE. This CDR3 contains 12 residues. CDR3 protein: CASSLDVATQYF. DNA of the CDR3: TGTGCCAGCAGCTTGGACGTTGCGACCCAGTACTTC.

This clonotype was counted ten times or more. V and J are TRBV12-3 or TRBV12-4 and TRBJ1-5, with D unclear. V was pared by 6 bases and J by 0 bases, with 15 bases between. This CDR3 spans 16 amino acids. CDR3 amino acids: CASSHRAAYSNQPQHF. The CDR3, as DNA: TGTGCCAGCAGCCACCGGGCCGCTTATAGCAATCAGCCCCAGCATTTT.